The present TCR beta chain was sequenced within a study of OX40 agonist ivuxolimab in advanced cancers. Overall study: With a range of roughly 23 to 90, age averaged approximately 60 years, and approximately 83% were male. Anti-PD-1, anti-PD-L1 or anti-CTLA-4 therapy given earlier was allowed, and approximately 40% had some. Broader study findings: Dosing at 0.1 to 3.0 mg/kg was accompanied by clonal expansion of CD4+ and CD8+ blood T cells by week 6.

Unmatched junction bases numbered 6, after V lost 4 bases and J lost 6 bases. Germline values: CDR1 SGHTA, CDR2 FQGNSA. The CDR3 spans 14 residues. On this clone itself: The antigen remains undetermined.

TCRdb's table, derived via immunoSEQ multiplex PCR, lists solely in-frame clones and lacks some. This sample yields tens of thousands of clones, of which just under 95% are seen a single time; 0.32% belongs to the top ten. The source material was CD4+ or CD8+ T cells sorted from blood, sampled in a trial of the OX40 agonist ivuxolimab. This sequence joins TRBV7-2 and TRBJ2-7, with TRBD2 identical over 10 bases. The sequence came from an adult with an advanced solid tumor such as melanoma, head and neck, liver or kidney cancer. CDR3 amino acids: CASSSSGGAGEQYF. CDR3 nucleotide sequence: TGTGCCAGCAGCTCAAGCGGGGGGGCCGGCGAGCAGTACTTC.